Here is one TCR beta chain with its context. Its antigen remains unknown. This sample was included in a study of identifying expanded T cells in peripheral blood. Notes on the study in general: Technical replicates showed about 1.1 changed clones; two weeks about 16; four weeks 19. Variance in clone template counts between approximately two-week samples significantly increased with total template count across all healthy donors.

During the collection period, no donor immune events like infections were recorded. Per the germline V gene, CDR1 is ENHRY and CDR2 is SYGVKD. CDR3 size: 15 residues. Trimming pared 6 bases from V and 3 bases from J, leaving 14 bases between. Some clones are missing from TCRdb's copy, which holds only in-frame ones; the method was immunoSEQ multiplex PCR. The sample lists 70,000 or so clones, about 90% seen once, with 3.3% in the top ten. This chain connects TRBV10-3 to TRBJ2-2, with D possibly being TRBD1 or TRBD2 (5 bases each). Sample: blood. The TCR comes from a person between 18 and 70 years old in good health. The CDR3 loop is CAIRTGTSDTGELFF. CDR3 sequence (DNA): TGTGCCATCAGGACCGGGACCTCGGACACCGGGGAGCTGTTTTTT.